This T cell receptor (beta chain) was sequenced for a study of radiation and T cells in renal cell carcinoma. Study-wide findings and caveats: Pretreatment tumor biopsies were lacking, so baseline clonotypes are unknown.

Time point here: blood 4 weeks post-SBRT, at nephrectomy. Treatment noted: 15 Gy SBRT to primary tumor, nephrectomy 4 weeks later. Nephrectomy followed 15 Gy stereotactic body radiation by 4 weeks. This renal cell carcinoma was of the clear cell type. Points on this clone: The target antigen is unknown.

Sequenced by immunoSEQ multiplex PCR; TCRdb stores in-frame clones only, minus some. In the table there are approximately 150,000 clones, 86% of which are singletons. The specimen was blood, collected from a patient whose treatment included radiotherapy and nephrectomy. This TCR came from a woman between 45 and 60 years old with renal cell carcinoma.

CDR3: CSGGQSTNEKLFF. In DNA, the CDR3 is TGCAGCGGTGGACAGTCAACTAATGAAAAACTGTTTTTT. The J gene is TRBJ1-4, the V gene TRBV29-1, with a tentative D call TRBD1 (6 bases). V lost 7 bases and J 0 bases, leaving 9 bases between the germline ends. Germline lookup yields CDR1 SQVTM and CDR2 ANQGSEA. This CDR3 contains 13 residues.